Listed below are T cell receptor beta chains from one sample, sequenced in a study of blood T cell repertoires in COVID-19. TCRdb keeps only in-frame clones here, not all; method: immunoSEQ multiplex PCR. The sample lists about 68,000 clones, 86% seen once, with approximately 3.7% in the top ten. Sequencing input: peripheral blood. These receptors were obtained from a man aged 50-60 years with acute or convalescent COVID-19. CDR3s include the opening cysteine and the closing phenylalanine or tryptophan. The D gene is left open where the match is weak. Clone size appears in some rows only: once, few, many, or a class for an expanded clone.

v_gene,abundance,d_gene,j_gene,CDR3nt,CDR3aa
TRBV21-1,-,-,TRBJ1-4,TGTGCCAGCAGCAAAGAATCCAGGGGGGCCTTAGAAAAACTGTTTTTT,CASSKESRGALEKLFF
TRBV6-4,-,TRBD1,TRBJ1-1,TGTGCCAGCAGTGGTGACAGGGAAACTGAAGCTTTCTTT,CASSGDRETEAFF
TRBV7-9,-,TRBD1,TRBJ1-4,TGTGCCAGCAGCTTTAACAGGGGGCTTGAAAAACTGTTTTTT,CASSFNRGLEKLFF
TRBV11-3,few,-,TRBJ2-7,TGTGCCAGCAGCTTAGAGGCTAGCGACGCCTACGAGCAGTACTTC,CASSLEASDAYEQYF
TRBV7-3,-,-,TRBJ1-6,TGTGCCAGCAGCTTATCAGCGGACAGCTGGAATTCACCCCTCCACTTT,CASSLSADSWNSPLHF
TRBV2,many,-,TRBJ1-5,TGTGCCAGCAGTGAGGGAGATAGCAATCAGCCCCAGCATTTT,CASSEGDSNQPQHF
TRBV15,once,-,TRBJ1-1,TGTGCCACCAGCAGAGATCAGGGGCAGGAAGCTTTCTTT,CATSRDQGQEAFF
TRBV5-4,few,TRBD2,TRBJ2-1,TGTGCCAGCAGCCGAGGGACTAGCGGGAGCGAGTATGAGCAGTTCTTC,CASSRGTSGSEYEQFF
TRBV9,-,TRBD2,TRBJ2-7,TGTGCCAGCAGCGTAGGATGGACTAGCGGGAGGATCTACGAGCAGTACTTC,CASSVGWTSGRIYEQYF
TRBV27,once,TRBD2,TRBJ2-1,TGTGCCAGCAGTCCTCGCGGGACTAGTTACAATGAGCAGTTCTTC,CASSPRGTSYNEQFF
TRBV5-1,few,-,TRBJ1-2,TGCGCCAGCAGAGCAGGGATCGATGGCTACACCTTC,CASRAGIDGYTF
TRBV2,few,-,TRBJ2-1,TGTGCCAGCGCAAGCGGGCCCTACAATGAGCAGTTCTTC,CASASGPYNEQFF
TRBV10-3,-,-,TRBJ1-1,TGTGCCATCAGTGAGTCTATTAAGGGGGCTTTCTTT,CAISESIKGAFF
TRBV7-9,-,-,TRBJ1-1,TGTGCCAGCAGCTTAGGGAGGGGGGGCACTGAAGCTTTCTTT,CASSLGRGGTEAFF
TRBV6-5,-,TRBD1,TRBJ2-7,TGTGCCAGGTCCGGGACAGGGGGAGTCAACGAGCAGTACTTC,CARSGTGGVNEQYF
TRBV5-1,-,TRBD1,TRBJ1-2,TGCGCCAGCAGCCAAGGACAGGGTAGACACACCTTC,CASSQGQGRHTF
TRBV2,once,TRBD2,TRBJ2-5,TGTGCCAGCAGTGCGGGACTAGCTGTGCGCTATGTTTGGGAGACCCAGTACTTC,CASSAGLAVRYVWETQYF
TRBV24-1,-,-,TRBJ1-1,TGTGCCACCAGTGGAGAGGCTGAAGCTTTCTTT,CATSGEAEAFF
TRBV9,once,-,TRBJ1-3,TGTGCCAGCACGCCCGGTGACTCTGGAAACACCATATATTTT,CASTPGDSGNTIYF
TRBV6-5,-,-,TRBJ1-5,TGTGCCACCGGCGATCCTACGGGGGTGATTCAGCCCCAGCATTTT,CATGDPTGVIQPQHF
TRBV7-3,-,-,TRBJ2-1,TGTGCCAGCAGCTATCCGACCGCGGGGAATGAGCAGTTCTTC,CASSYPTAGNEQFF
TRBV6-1,-,-,TRBJ1-2,TGTGCCAGCAGTGAAGTCTGGGACACCAACTATGGCTACACCTTC,CASSEVWDTNYGYTF
TRBV3-1/TRBV3-2,-,TRBD2,TRBJ2-7,TGTGCCAGCAGCCAAGGGGCCCGACTAGCGGGATCCTACGAGCAGTACTTC,CASSQGARLAGSYEQYF
TRBV6-2/TRBV6-3,-,-,TRBJ1-1,TGTGCCAGCAGTTACTGGACAGACACTGAAGCTTTCTTT,CASSYWTDTEAFF
TRBV27,-,TRBD2,TRBJ2-3,TGTGCCAGCAGTTTATCGCCTCGGGGGGGCACAGATACGCAGTATTTT,CASSLSPRGGTDTQYF
TRBV5-1,-,TRBD1,TRBJ2-1,TGCGCCAGCAGCTGGACAGGGGGGGGCGAGGGTGAGCAGTTCTTC,CASSWTGGGEGEQFF